The clone carrying this T cell receptor (beta chain) turned up a few times. What it binds is unknown. CDR3 size: 15 residues. V was shortened by 3 bases and J by 0 bases, with 11 bases between the two germline ends. The germline V gene encodes CDR1 LGHDT and CDR2 YNNKEL (reference sequence). The data were taken from a study of T cell responses to AZD1222 COVID-19 vaccine. The study, taken as a whole, reports: Regions 160-218 and 743-854 dominated among vaccine-associated CD4 TCRs spanning spike. Repertoires were sampled only after the peak T cell response.

Generated by immunoSEQ multiplex PCR, the TCRdb table keeps only in-frame clones and is missing some. Here the sample spans 95,000 to 100,000 clones, approximately 90% being singletons. V is TRBV3-1 (or the pseudogene TRBV3-2) and J is TRBJ1-1; no definite D call. The clonotype originates from an adult in good health. Source: peripheral blood, taken on day 0 of AZD1222 vaccination. CDR3: CASSQKRPMNTEAFF. CDR3 in DNA: TGTGCCAGCAGCCAGAAAAGACCCATGAACACTGAAGCTTTCTTT.